What follows are 2 T cell receptor beta chains derived from one specimen sequenced in a study of CD8+ T cells in alopecia areata. RNA was extracted and reverse transcribed into cDNA as the sequencing template. Data came from immunoSEQ multiplex PCR; TCRdb stores just in-frame clones and leaves some out. This table holds fewer than 40,000 clones, less than 70% found once. The material sequenced was NKG2D-high CD8+ T cells sorted from blood. The receptors here all came from a human donor with alopecia areata.

This rearrangement joins TRBV30 to TRBJ2-5, with 9 bases aligning to TRBD1. The length of the CDR3 is 19 residues. Germline V gene data show CDR1 as GTSNPN and CDR2 as SVGIG (reference sequence). The J segment lost 1 base and the V segment lost 2 bases, leaving 17 bases of the junction unmatched. The CDR3 spells CAWSLHSRDRVLGQETQYF. In DNA, the CDR3 is TGTGCCTGGAGTCTACACTCCCGGGACAGGGTGCTTGGCCAAGAGACCCAGTACTTC.

V usage is TRBV27 and J usage is TRBJ1-2; 7 bases line up with TRBD1. This CDR3 has 13 residues. Germline-derived CDR1 and CDR2 are MNHEY and SMNVEV (reference sequence). V lost 1 base and J lost 6; bases outside the gene matches: 2. CDR3 coding DNA: TGTGCCAGCAGTTTATTCACAGGGGATGGCTACACCTTC. Residues: CASSLFTGDGYTF.